Following are 23 T cell receptor beta chains from one sample sequenced in a study of blood T cell repertoires in COVID-19 (TCRdb year 2020). Receptor libraries were prepared by the immunoSEQ multiplex PCR assay. Drawn from immuneACCESS, this table holds only the in-frame rearrangements with V and J called that TCRdb kept. Clones are partly lost; checked studies trace under half to an unresolved V gene and leave the rest unexplained. Counted in this sample were over 60,000 clones; approximately 89% of them appeared once. Under 15% of the sample lies in the top ten. Input material: peripheral blood. These receptors all stem from a woman aged 60-70 years with acute or convalescent COVID-19.

The chain combines TRBV12-5 with TRBJ2-3; 8 bases are a match to TRBD1. Germline assignment: CDR1 LGHNT and CDR2 FRNRAP. V gave up 0 bases and J gave up 7 bases; unmatched junction bases: 6. The CDR3 length is 15 residues. DNA of the CDR3: TGTGCTAGTGGTTTGGTCGGGACAGGCGATAATACGCAGTATTTT. Translating it yields CASGLVGTGDNTQYF.

This rearrangement joins TRBV5-1 to TRBJ2-2; 7 nucleotides align to TRBD1. V trimming: 4 bases; J trimming: 4 bases; junction bases outside the gene matches: 4. The CDR3 consists of 14 residues. Germline lookup yields CDR1 SGHRS and CDR2 YFSETQ. CDR3 nucleotide sequence: TGCGCCAGCAGCCAGGGACAGTCCACCGGGGAGCTGTTTTTT. It is translated as CASSQGQSTGELFF. Complete variable domain (other parts from reference TRBV5-1 and TRBJ2-2): KAGVTQTPRYLIKTRGQQVTLSCSPISGHRSVSWYQQTPGQGLQFLFEYFSETQRNKGNFPGRFSGRQFSNSRSEMNVSTLELGDSALYLCASSQGQSTGELFFGEGSRLTVL.

This chain connects TRBV29-1 to TRBJ2-5; D is unclear. The CDR3 length is 12 residues. CDR1 SQVTM and CDR2 ANQGSEA come from the germline V gene. Trimming shortened V by 4 bases and J by 2 bases, and 8 bases separated the two germline ends. The chain's CDR3 is CSVVGVQETQYF. The CDR3 DNA reads TGCAGCGTTGTAGGAGTTCAAGAGACCCAGTACTTC.

The chain uses TRBV7-2 and TRBJ2-1; 8 bases line up with TRBD2. Germline CDR1 is SGHTA and CDR2 is FQGNSA. The CDR3 consists of 14 residues. J gave up 4 bases and V 7 bases, and 6 bases lay outside the gene matches. The CDR3 DNA sequence: TGTGCCAGCAAAGCGGGGGCCCTTTACAATGAGCAGTTCTTC. Its translation: CASKAGALYNEQFF.

The CDR3 region has the DNA TGTGCCAGCAGATCACCTAGGGGCCCAGATACGCAGTATTTT. Residues: CASRSPRGPDTQYF. The rearrangement links TRBV7-9 to TRBJ2-3, with TRBD1 as a possible D gene (5 bases). V gave up 6 bases and J gave up 4 bases, with 14 bases separating them. The V gene's germline CDR1 is SEHNR and CDR2 FQNEAQ (reference sequence). The CDR3 totals 14 residues.

The V call is TRBV21-1, the J call TRBJ2-2; TRBD1, the table's D call, lacks a check against the DNA. TRBV21-1 is labeled a pseudogene. This CDR3 has 16 residues. CDR3 nucleotide sequence: TGTGCCAGCAGCTCCCCCGGGACAGCGAACACCGGGGAGCTGTTTTTT. It yields the protein CASSSPGTANTGELFF.

The chain joins TRBV9 to TRBJ2-2; 12 positions agree with TRBD2. The V gene's germline CDR1 is SGDLS and CDR2 YYNGEE. V shed 3 bases, J shed 6 bases, and the junction held 6 bases outside the gene matches. The CDR3 loop spans 16 amino acids. CDR3 protein: CASSATLAGGPGELFF. The CDR3 DNA is TGTGCCAGCAGCGCCACCCTAGCGGGGGGGCCCGGGGAGCTGTTTTTT. The full variable domain, its missing parts supplied by reference TRBV9 and TRBJ2-2, is DSGVTQTPKHLITATGQRVTLRCSPRSGDLSVYWYQQSLDQGLQFLIQYYNGEERAKGNILERFSAQQFPDLHSELNLSSLELGDSALYFCASSATLAGGPGELFFGEGSRLTVL.

This chain links TRBV12-5 with TRBJ1-3; possibly TRBD1 for D (5 bases). Germline V gives CDR1 LGHNT, CDR2 FRNRAP. V was shortened by 3 bases and J by 1 base, with 7 bases between the two germline ends. This CDR3 is 14 amino acids long. CDR3 coding DNA: TGTGCTAGTGGTTTCGGGGGGTCTGGAAACACCATATATTTT. Protein product: CASGFGGSGNTIYF.

V gene TRBV5-5 combines with J gene TRBJ2-3, with TRBD2 as a possible D gene (7 bases). The CDR3 loop spans 15 amino acids. Trimming stripped 0 bases from V and 4 bases from J, with 12 bases between. Per germline, CDR1 SGHKS and CDR2 YYEKEE (reference sequence). CDR3 protein: CASSLVGGGPDTQYF. CDR3 DNA: TGTGCCAGCAGCTTGGTGGGCGGGGGCCCAGATACGCAGTATTTT. Variable domain in full (rest from reference TRBV5-5 and TRBJ2-3): DAGVTQSPTHLIKTRGQQVTLRCSPISGHKSVSWYQQVLGQGPQFIFQYYEKEERGRGNFPDRFSARQFPNYSSELNVNALLLGDSALYLCASSLVGGGPDTQYFGPGTRLTVL.

The J gene is TRBJ2-1, the V gene TRBV11-3; 9 nucleotides match TRBD1. V trimming: 1 base; J trimming: 5 bases; junction bases outside the gene matches: 6. Germline V gene data show CDR1 as SGHNT and CDR2 as YENEEA. This CDR3 is 16 amino acids long. The CDR3 DNA reads TGTGCCAGCAGCTTAGGTGGGACAGGGCTCCACAATGAGCAGTTCTTC. It specifies CASSLGGTGLHNEQFF.

This chain uses TRBV20-1 with TRBJ1-4; no clear D. CDR3 length: 11 residues. Germline V gives CDR1 DFQATT, CDR2 SNEGSKA (reference sequence). V was trimmed by 1 base and J by 7 bases, leaving 4 bases between them. CDR3 region: CSARAVEKLFF. The CDR3 DNA reads as TGCAGTGCTAGAGCGGTTGAAAAACTGTTTTTT.

J is TRBJ1-1 and V is TRBV15, with a weak D call TRBD1 (5 bases). Trimming stripped 3 bases from V and 0 bases from J, with 17 bases between. CDR1 is LNHNV, CDR2 YYDKDF, per germline (reference sequence). The CDR3 has 17 amino acids. Here the CDR3 reads CATSRGLGPAMNTEAFF. DNA for the CDR3: TGTGCCACCAGCAGGGGTTTGGGGCCGGCCATGAACACTGAAGCTTTCTTT.

V and J are TRBV6-5 and TRBJ2-1, with D possibly being TRBD1 (7 bases). Germline CDR1 and CDR2: MNHEY and SVGAGI. CDR3 size: 14 residues. Trimming took 7 bases from V and 8 from J, leaving 18 bases between them. The CDR3 sequence is CASNFRRDSHEQFF. The CDR3 DNA is TGTGCCAGCAACTTCCGGCGGGACAGCCATGAGCAGTTCTTC.

The chain employs TRBV5-1 and TRBJ2-5; TRBD1 matches at 8 bases. The germline V gene encodes CDR1 SGHRS and CDR2 YFSETQ. Trimming at V came to 1 base and at J to 2 bases, leaving 7 bases not matched to a gene. The length of the CDR3 is 16 residues. The DNA of the CDR3 is TGCGCCAGCAGCTTGAGGGGACAGGCCTCTCAAGAGACCCAGTACTTC. Encoded protein: CASSLRGQASQETQYF.

The chain is built from TRBV7-9 and TRBJ1-3, with D hard to call. Germline values: CDR1 SEHNR, CDR2 FQNEAQ (reference sequence). There are 12 residues in the CDR3. V was clipped by 8 bases and J by 8 bases, with 13 bases between them. CDR3 in DNA: TGTGCCAGCGCGGCGATCGGAGACACCATATATTTT. Amino acids: CASAAIGDTIYF.

The rearrangement joins TRBV20-1 to TRBJ2-3, with 7 positions matching TRBD2. This CDR3 has 14 residues. Trimming took 3 bases from V and 2 from J; bases not matched to a gene: 5. From germline, CDR1 is DFQATT and CDR2 SNEGSKA (reference sequence). The chain's CDR3 is CSASNGGSTDTQYF. As DNA, the CDR3 is TGCAGTGCTAGTAACGGGGGGTCCACAGATACGCAGTATTTT.

V gene TRBV7-2 combines with J gene TRBJ2-3; 10 bases fit TRBD2. The CDR3 runs to 17 residues. V dropped 1 base and J dropped 0; count of bases not matched to a gene: 4. Germline V lookup: CDR1 SGHTA, CDR2 FQGNSA. CDR3 amino acids: CASSLDSSGGSTDTQYF. The CDR3 nucleotides are TGTGCCAGCAGCTTAGATTCTAGCGGGGGCAGCACAGATACGCAGTATTTT.

The J gene is TRBJ2-2, the V gene TRBV28, with D possibly matching TRBD2 (6 bases). Germline V gene sequence: CDR1 MDHEN, CDR2 SYDVKM. The CDR3 runs to 13 residues. V was trimmed by 3 bases and J by 6 bases, leaving 8 bases between them. The CDR3 DNA reads as TGTGCCAGCAGTTTCTCGGGAGCCGGGGAGCTGTTTTTT. This codes for CASSFSGAGELFF.

The V call is TRBV6-6, the J call TRBJ1-5, with 8 positions matching TRBD1. Trimming took 5 bases from V and 3 from J; bases not matched to a gene: 6. CDR1 is MNHNY, CDR2 SVGAGI, per germline (reference sequence). CDR3 size: 15 residues. The CDR3 DNA is TGTGCCAGCAGTCAGGACAGGGTCCCCAATCAGCCCCAGCATTTT. Its translation is CASSQDRVPNQPQHF.

The chain couples TRBV12-3 or TRBV12-4 to TRBJ1-2; 8 bases line up with TRBD1. This CDR3 has 13 residues. V dropped 7 bases and J dropped 6; count of bases not matched to a gene: 7. This CDR3 reads CASNQDRANGYTF. Here the CDR3 DNA reads TGTGCCAGCAATCAGGACAGGGCCAATGGCTACACCTTC.

V and J are TRBV4-1 and TRBJ1-6, with a possible D match to TRBD1 (6 bases). Trimming pared 4 bases from V and 9 bases from J, leaving 34 bases between. From germline, CDR1 is MGHRA and CDR2 YSYEKL. The CDR3 loop spans 21 amino acids. The CDR3 spells CASSLRPFQSGTITSGSPLHF. CDR3 coding DNA: TGCGCCAGCAGCCTCCGACCTTTTCAATCCGGGACAATTACTTCAGGTTCACCCCTCCACTTT.

The V gene is TRBV7-9, the J gene TRBJ1-6, with 9 bases matching TRBD1. J lost 10 bases, V lost 1 base, and 5 bases had no gene match. Germline V gene sequence: CDR1 SEHNR, CDR2 FQNEAQ (reference sequence). This CDR3 has 15 amino acids. The chain's CDR3 is CASSLGDRENSPLHF. The DNA of the CDR3 is TGTGCCAGCAGCTTAGGGGACAGGGAGAACTCACCCCTCCACTTT.

The J gene is TRBJ2-3, the V gene TRBV19; 12 bases align to TRBD1. The V segment lost 8 bases and the J segment 6 bases; nucleotides outside the gene matches: 6. The germline gives CDR1 LNHDA, CDR2 SQIVND (reference sequence). This CDR3 is 14 amino acids long. The CDR3 spells CASSGQGAGDTQYF. DNA for the CDR3: TGTGCCAGTTCGGGACAGGGGGCAGGGGATACGCAGTATTTT. Combining the CDR3 with reference TRBV19 and TRBJ2-3 gives the whole variable domain DGGITQSPKYLFRKEGQNVTLSCEQNLNHDAMYWYRQDPGQGLRLIYYSQIVNDFQKGDIAEGYSVSREKKESFPLTVTSAQKNPTAFYLCASSGQGAGDTQYFGPGTRLTVL.